The entry below gives a single T cell receptor beta chain sequence along with its context. J lost 2 bases, V lost 5 bases, and 6 bases had no gene match. Germline V gene lookup returns CDR1 SGHVS and CDR2 FQNEAQ. This CDR3 comprises 16 residues. This record comes from a study of blood T cell repertoires in COVID-19. Profiled with immunoSEQ multiplex PCR; TCRdb holds only in-frame clones, not every one. The sample records roughly 80,000 clones, about 80% being singletons. The chain uses TRBV7-8 and TRBJ1-3; 10 bases map to TRBD1. What was sequenced was peripheral blood. The receptor was derived from an elderly man with acute or convalescent COVID-19. CDR3 coding DNA: TGTGCCAGCAGCACCAGACAGGGGGCTGCTGGAAACACCATATATTTT. As protein: CASSTRQGAAGNTIYF.